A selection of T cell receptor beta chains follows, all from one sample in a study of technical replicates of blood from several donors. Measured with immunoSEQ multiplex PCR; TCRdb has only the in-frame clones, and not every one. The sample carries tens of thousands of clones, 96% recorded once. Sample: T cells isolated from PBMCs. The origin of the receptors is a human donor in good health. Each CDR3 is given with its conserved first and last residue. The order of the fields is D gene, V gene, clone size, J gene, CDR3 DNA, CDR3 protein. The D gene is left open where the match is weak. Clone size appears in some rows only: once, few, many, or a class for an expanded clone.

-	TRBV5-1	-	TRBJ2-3	TGCGCCAGCAGCTTGGATCAGGTTTACACAGATACGCAGTATTTT	CASSLDQVYTDTQYF
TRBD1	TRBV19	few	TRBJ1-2	TGTGCCAGTAGTATAGGTCTCGGGACAGGCTATGGCTACACCTTC	CASSIGLGTGYGYTF
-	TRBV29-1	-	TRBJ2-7	TGCAGCGTTGAGCAGGCCAACTACGAGCAGTACTTC	CSVEQANYEQYF
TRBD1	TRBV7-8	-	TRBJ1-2	TGTGCCAGCAGCTTAGGGGCCGGGACAGAGGGTTTGGACTATGGCTACACCTTC	CASSLGAGTEGLDYGYTF
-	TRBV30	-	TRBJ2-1	TGTGCCTGGAGTAGGACGGGAGTAGCTCTTGGTCGCAATGAGCAGTTCTTC	CAWSRTGVALGRNEQFF
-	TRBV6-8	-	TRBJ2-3	TGTGCCAGCAGTTACTCGAGGCGACTACCGTTCACAGATACGCAGTATTTT	CASSYSRRLPFTDTQYF
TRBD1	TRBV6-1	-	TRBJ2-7	TGTGCCAGCAGTGAAGCCCCCGGGACAGGGGTCGTCTACGAGCAGTACTTC	CASSEAPGTGVVYEQYF
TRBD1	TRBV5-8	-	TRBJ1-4	TGTGCCAGCAGCTTGGCCGGACAGGGCCTGACTAATGAAAAACTGTTTTTT	CASSLAGQGLTNEKLFF
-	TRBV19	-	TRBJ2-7	TGTGCCAGTAGCCCCTTCCCCAACACAGGCTACGAGCAGTACTTC	CASSPFPNTGYEQYF
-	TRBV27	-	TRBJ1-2	TGTGCCAGCAGGGCCCCGGGAGGGGCCTATGGCTACACCTTC	CASRAPGGAYGYTF
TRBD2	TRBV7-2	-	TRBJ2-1	TGTGCCAGCAGCCTAAGGACTAGCGGGATATACAATGAGCAGTTCTTC	CASSLRTSGIYNEQFF
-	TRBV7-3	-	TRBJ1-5	TGTGCCAGCAGCCTAAGGAGGACAGAGAATCAGCCCCAGCATTTT	CASSLRRTENQPQHF
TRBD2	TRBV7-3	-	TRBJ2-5	TGTGCCAGCAGCTTAACTAGCGGGTTCCAAGAGACCCAGTACTTC	CASSLTSGFQETQYF
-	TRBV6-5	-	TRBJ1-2	TGTGCCAGCAGCTCAGGGGATATGGGCTATGGCTACACCTTC	CASSSGDMGYGYTF
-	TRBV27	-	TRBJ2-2	TGTGCCAGCAGTCAAACAGGGATCACGAACACCGGGGAGCTGTTTTTT	CASSQTGITNTGELFF
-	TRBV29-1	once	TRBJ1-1	TGCAGCGTTGATGGCAATATGAACACTGAAGCTTTCTTT	CSVDGNMNTEAFF
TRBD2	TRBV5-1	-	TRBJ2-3	TGCGCCAGCAGCGACGGACTAGCGGGAGGGACAGATACGCAGTATTTT	CASSDGLAGGTDTQYF
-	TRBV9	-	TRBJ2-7	TGTGCCAGCAGCGTCGGGGGGCAGGGCTACGAGCAGTACTTC	CASSVGGQGYEQYF
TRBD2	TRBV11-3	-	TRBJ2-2	TGTGCCAGCAGCCCAGGACTAGCGGTTAACACCGGGGAGCTGTTTTTT	CASSPGLAVNTGELFF
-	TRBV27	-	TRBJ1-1	TGTGCCAGCAGTTCCCGTTTAGGGGGGGCGAACACTGAAGCTTTCTTT	CASSSRLGGANTEAFF
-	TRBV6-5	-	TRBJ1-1	TGTGCCAGCACATTTGCGGCTGAAGCTTTCTTT	CASTFAAEAFF
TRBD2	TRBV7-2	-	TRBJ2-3	TGTGCCAGCAGCTTAGATGGCGGGAGCCCCACAGATACGCAGTATTTT	CASSLDGGSPTDTQYF
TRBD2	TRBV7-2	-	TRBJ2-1	TGTGCCAGCAGACTAGGACTAGCGGGAGTTTCAGGCTCCTACAATGAGCAGTTCTTC	CASRLGLAGVSGSYNEQFF
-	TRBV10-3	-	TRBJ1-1	TGTGCCATCAGTGAGGTAGGGAGTCACACTGAAGCTTTCTTT	CAISEVGSHTEAFF
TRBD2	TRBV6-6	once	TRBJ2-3	TGTGCCGAAGGGGAGGTAGCGGGATCGGGCACAGATACGCAGTATTTT	CAEGEVAGSGTDTQYF
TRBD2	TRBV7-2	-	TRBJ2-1	TGTGCCAGCAGCCGGAGGCCTAGCGGGAGCTCCTACAATGAGCAGTTCTTC	CASSRRPSGSSYNEQFF
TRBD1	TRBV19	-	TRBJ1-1	TGTGCCAGTAGTATAGATGCGCCTAACCTCGACAGGGTCCTCAAGGACACTGAAGCTTTCTTT	CASSIDAPNLDRVLKDTEAFF
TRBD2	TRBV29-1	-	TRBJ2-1	TGCAGCGGGGGCGGGAGTCCGGGGAATGAGCAGTTCTTC	CSGGGSPGNEQFF
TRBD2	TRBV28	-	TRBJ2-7	TGTGCCAGCCAAACCCAAGCGGGAGGAGCCCACGAGCAGTACTTC	CASQTQAGGAHEQYF
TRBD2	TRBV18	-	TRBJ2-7	TGTGCCAGCTCACCAGGGAGGGCTCAGCTGGGGACCCCCTACGAGCAGTACTTC	CASSPGRAQLGTPYEQYF
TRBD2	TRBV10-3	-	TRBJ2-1	TGTGCCATCAATAAAAATATAGCGGGACTAGGGGATGAGCAGTTCTTC	CAINKNIAGLGDEQFF
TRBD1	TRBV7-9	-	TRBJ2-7	TGTGCCAGCAGCTTAGGACAGGGTGACTACGAGCAGTACTTC	CASSLGQGDYEQYF
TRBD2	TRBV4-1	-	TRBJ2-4	TGCGCCAGCAGCCAAGATGGGCATAGCGGGAACATTCAGTACTTC	CASSQDGHSGNIQYF
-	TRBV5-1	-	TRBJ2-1	TGCGCCAGCAGCTTGAGATCTCGGGCGGGGACGTACAATGAGCAGTTCTTC	CASSLRSRAGTYNEQFF
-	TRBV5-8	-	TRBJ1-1	TGTGCCAGCAGCTGGGAGAGGACTGAAGCTTTCTTT	CASSWERTEAFF
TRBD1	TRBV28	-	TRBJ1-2	TGTGCCAGCAGTTCCCATGGATGGGGACAGGGAACCACCATCTATGGCTACACCTTC	CASSSHGWGQGTTIYGYTF
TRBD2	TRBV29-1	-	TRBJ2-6	TGCAGCGTTGAATTTAGCGGGAGGATAAACTCTGGGGCCAACGTCCTGACTTTC	CSVEFSGRINSGANVLTF
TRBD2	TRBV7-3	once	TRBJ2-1	TGTGCCAGCAGCTTATCGGGAGCGGGGTACAATGAGCAGTTCTTC	CASSLSGAGYNEQFF
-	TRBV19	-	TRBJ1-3	TGTGCCAGTAGTTTTACAGGGACATACACCATATATTTT	CASSFTGTYTIYF
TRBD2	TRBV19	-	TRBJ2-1	TGTGCCAGTAGTAAATACAGCGGGGTCTACAATGAGCAGTTCTTC	CASSKYSGVYNEQFF
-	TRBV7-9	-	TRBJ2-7	TGTGCCAGCAGCTTAGAAAGCGGGTACGAGCAGTACTTC	CASSLESGYEQYF
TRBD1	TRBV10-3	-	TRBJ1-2	TGTGCCATCAGTGAGTCGACAGGGGGTAACTATGGCTACACCTTC	CAISESTGGNYGYTF
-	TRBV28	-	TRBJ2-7	TGTGCCAGCACCTGGGTTCAGGGGGGCTACGAGCAGTACTTC	CASTWVQGGYEQYF
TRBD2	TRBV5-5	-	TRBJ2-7	TGTGCCAGCAGCTCAGACAGGAATAGCGGGAGCCATTACGAGCAGTACTTC	CASSSDRNSGSHYEQYF
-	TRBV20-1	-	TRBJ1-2	TGCAGTGCCGAGGTTCAGGGCTACACCTTC	CSAEVQGYTF
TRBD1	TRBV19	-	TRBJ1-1	TGTGCCATAATATCACAGGGGTCCACTGAAGCTTTCTTT	CAIISQGSTEAFF